The present TCR beta chain was sequenced within a study of T cell changes during pregnancy in multiple sclerosis. The CDR3 is made up of 14 amino acids. Germline V gene sequence: CDR1 SEHNR, CDR2 FQNEAQ (reference sequence). V lost 5 bases and J lost 7; bases outside the gene matches: 6. Sequenced by immunoSEQ multiplex PCR; TCRdb stores in-frame clones only, minus some. The sample gives some 80,000 clones, about 94% of which show up once; 2% to 2.5% is in the top ten. Material: peripheral blood, obtained in the third trimester of pregnancy. The V call is TRBV7-9, the J call TRBJ2-7; TRBD1 aligns across 12 bases. The source is a female donor with multiple sclerosis, enrolled in a pregnancy study. The CDR3 nucleotides are TGTGCCAGCAGCCCTAGGGACAGGGGGCGGGAGCAGTACTTC. Protein: CASSPRDRGREQYF.